This T cell receptor beta chain was sequenced in a study of response to subunit inactivated influenza vaccine (dated by TCRdb to 2016 to 2018). The study in broad terms: The study used deep quantitative T cell receptor repertoire profiling to track responses to a trivalent subunit inactivated influenza vaccine. Broader findings and caveats from the paper: The authors proposed that each seasonal influenza vaccination may bring in only a limited number of new T cells.

This clonotype was seen more than once but under ten times. Its antigen is not yet known. The record has no base qualities; no much larger clone is one base away. Library generation was performed with RT-PCR. Sequenced on an Illumina HiSeq 2500. The public sequencing data were trimmed at Q25 with fastp and processed into clonotypes with MiXCR by TCRdb, which kept only in-frame beta chains. Rows matching on CDR3 protein sequence are summarized as one entry with the most common DNA and genes. The sample profile shows some 500,000 distinct CDR3 sequences; under 15% of them were found once. The ten most abundant clones make up about 12% of the sample. Reading the germline V gene (reference sequence) gives CDR1 DFQATT and CDR2 SNEGSKA. From the cysteine up to the phenylalanine, the CDR3 has a length of 15 residues. The entry retains the CDR3 DNA only, 45 bases that are in frame from base 1. V is pared back by 0 bases and J by 4 bases, with 14 bases lying between the germline termini.

This sample's time point label indicates: around 42 days after influenza vaccine administration. The sequence derives from a man in his fifties who received an inactivated influenza vaccine. Donor details come from another sample of the same person, matched by shared clones. The chain is encoded by TRBV20-1 joined to TRBJ2-3; 5 matching bases give a weak D call of TRBD1. The sequenced sample was PBMCs from blood, obtained about 40 days after vaccination. The CDR3 region: CSARDPQGPPDTQYF. The sequenced DNA: TGCAGTGCTAGAGATCCCCAGGGTCCCCCAGATACGCAGTATTTT.